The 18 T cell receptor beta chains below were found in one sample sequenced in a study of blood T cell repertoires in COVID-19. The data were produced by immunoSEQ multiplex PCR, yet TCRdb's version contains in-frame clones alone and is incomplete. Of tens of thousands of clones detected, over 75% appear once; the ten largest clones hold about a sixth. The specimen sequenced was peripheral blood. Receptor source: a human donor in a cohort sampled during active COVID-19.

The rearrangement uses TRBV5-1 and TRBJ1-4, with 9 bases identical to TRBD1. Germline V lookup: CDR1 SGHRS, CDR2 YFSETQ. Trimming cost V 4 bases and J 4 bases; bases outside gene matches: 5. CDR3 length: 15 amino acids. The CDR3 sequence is CASSPGDRDNEKLFF. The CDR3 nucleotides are TGCGCCAGCAGCCCCGGGGACAGGGATAATGAAAAACTGTTTTTT. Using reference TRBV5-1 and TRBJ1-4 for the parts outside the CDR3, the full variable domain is KAGVTQTPRYLIKTRGQQVTLSCSPISGHRSVSWYQQTPGQGLQFLFEYFSETQRNKGNFPGRFSGRQFSNSRSEMNVSTLELGDSALYLCASSPGDRDNEKLFFGSGTQLSVL.

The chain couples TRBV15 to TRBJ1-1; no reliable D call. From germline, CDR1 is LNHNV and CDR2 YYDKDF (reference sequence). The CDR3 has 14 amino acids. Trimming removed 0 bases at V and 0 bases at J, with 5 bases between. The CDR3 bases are TGTGCCACCAGCAGAGAACATTTGAACACTGAAGCTTTCTTT. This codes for CATSREHLNTEAFF.

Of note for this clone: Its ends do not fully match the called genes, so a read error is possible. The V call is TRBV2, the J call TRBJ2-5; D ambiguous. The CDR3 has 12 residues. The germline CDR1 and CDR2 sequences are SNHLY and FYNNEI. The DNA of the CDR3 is TGTGCCAGCCAACCCGACGGCCCCACTAAAGACTTC. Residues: CASQPDGPTKDF.

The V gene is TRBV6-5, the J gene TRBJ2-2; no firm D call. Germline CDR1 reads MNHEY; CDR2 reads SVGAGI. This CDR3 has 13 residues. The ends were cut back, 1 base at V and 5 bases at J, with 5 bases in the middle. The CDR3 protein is CASSYFGTGELFF. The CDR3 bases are TGTGCCAGCAGTTACTTCGGGACCGGGGAGCTGTTTTTT.

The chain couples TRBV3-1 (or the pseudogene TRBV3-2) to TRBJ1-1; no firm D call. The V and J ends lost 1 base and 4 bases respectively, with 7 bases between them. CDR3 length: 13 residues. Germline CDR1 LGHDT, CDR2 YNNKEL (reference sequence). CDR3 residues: CASSQGGRTEAFF. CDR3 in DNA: TGTGCCAGCAGCCAAGGAGGCCGCACTGAAGCTTTCTTT.

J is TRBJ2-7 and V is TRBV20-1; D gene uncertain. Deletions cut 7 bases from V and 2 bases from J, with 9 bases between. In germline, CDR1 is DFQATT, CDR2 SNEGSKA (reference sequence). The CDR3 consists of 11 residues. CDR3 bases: TGCAGTGGAGCCGAAACCTACGAGCAGTACTTC. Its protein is CSGAETYEQYF.

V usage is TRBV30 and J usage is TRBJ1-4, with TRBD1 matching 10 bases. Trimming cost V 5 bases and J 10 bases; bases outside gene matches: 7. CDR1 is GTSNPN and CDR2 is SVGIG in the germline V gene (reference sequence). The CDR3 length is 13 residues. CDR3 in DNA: TGTGCCTGGGAGGGGACAGGGGTAGGAAAACTGTTTTTT. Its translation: CAWEGTGVGKLFF.

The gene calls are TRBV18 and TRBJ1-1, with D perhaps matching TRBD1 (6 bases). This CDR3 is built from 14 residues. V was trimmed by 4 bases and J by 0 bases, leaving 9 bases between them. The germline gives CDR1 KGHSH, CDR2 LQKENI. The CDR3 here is CASSRDTMNTEAFF. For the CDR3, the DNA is TGTGCCAGCTCACGGGACACAATGAACACTGAAGCTTTCTTT.

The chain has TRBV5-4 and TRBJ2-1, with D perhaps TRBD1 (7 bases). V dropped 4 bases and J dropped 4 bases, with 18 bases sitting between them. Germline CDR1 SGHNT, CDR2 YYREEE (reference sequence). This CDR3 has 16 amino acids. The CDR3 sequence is CASSPPRGAVYNEQFF. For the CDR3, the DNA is TGTGCCAGCAGCCCGCCCAGGGGGGCGGTTTACAATGAGCAGTTCTTC.

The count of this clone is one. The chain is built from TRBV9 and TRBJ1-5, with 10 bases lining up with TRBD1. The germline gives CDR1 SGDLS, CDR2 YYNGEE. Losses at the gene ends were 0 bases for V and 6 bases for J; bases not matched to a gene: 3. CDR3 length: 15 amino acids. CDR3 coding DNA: TGTGCCAGCAGCGTAGGACAGGGGGCAGGTCAGCCCCAGCATTTT. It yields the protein CASSVGQGAGQPQHF.

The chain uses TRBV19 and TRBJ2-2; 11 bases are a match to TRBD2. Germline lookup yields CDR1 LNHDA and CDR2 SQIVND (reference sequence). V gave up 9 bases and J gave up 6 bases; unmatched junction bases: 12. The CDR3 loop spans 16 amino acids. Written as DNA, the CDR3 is TGTGCCAGCAAACCGGGACTAGCGGTTATCGCCGGGGAGCTGTTTTTT. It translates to CASKPGLAVIAGELFF.

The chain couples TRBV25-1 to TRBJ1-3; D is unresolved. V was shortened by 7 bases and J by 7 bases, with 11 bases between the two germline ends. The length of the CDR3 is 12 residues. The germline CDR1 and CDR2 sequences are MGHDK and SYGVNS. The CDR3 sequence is CASTTLGNTIYF. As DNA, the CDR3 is TGTGCCAGCACCACACTCGGGAACACCATATATTTT.

CDR3 DNA: TGCGCCAGCAGCCAACAGGGGGGTTACGAGCAGTACTTC. It specifies CASSQQGGYEQYF. The chain employs TRBV4-3 and TRBJ2-7; D is perhaps TRBD1 (7 bases). The germline gives CDR1 LGHNA, CDR2 YSLEER. The CDR3 is 13 residues long. V lost 2 bases to trimming and J lost 4 bases, with 9 bases between them.

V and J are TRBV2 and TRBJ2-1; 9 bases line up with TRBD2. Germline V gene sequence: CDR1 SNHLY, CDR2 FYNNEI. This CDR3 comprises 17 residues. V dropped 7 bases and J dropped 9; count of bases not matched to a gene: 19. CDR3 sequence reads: CASTGALELAGRGEQFF. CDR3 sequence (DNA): TGTGCCAGCACGGGGGCTTTGGAGCTAGCGGGGCGCGGTGAGCAGTTCTTC.

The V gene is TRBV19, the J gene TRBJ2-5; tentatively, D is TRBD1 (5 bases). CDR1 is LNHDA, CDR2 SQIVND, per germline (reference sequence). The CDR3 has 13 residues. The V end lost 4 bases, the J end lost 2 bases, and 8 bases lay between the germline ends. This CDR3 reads CASSSRGQETQYF. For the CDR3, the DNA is TGTGCCAGTAGTAGTAGGGGACAAGAGACCCAGTACTTC.

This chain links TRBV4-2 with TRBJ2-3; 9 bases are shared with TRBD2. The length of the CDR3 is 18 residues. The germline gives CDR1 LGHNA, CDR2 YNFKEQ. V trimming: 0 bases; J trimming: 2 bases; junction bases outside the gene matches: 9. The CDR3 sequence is CASSQDWVASGNTDTQYF. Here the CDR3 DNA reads TGTGCCAGCAGCCAAGATTGGGTGGCTAGCGGGAACACAGATACGCAGTATTTT.

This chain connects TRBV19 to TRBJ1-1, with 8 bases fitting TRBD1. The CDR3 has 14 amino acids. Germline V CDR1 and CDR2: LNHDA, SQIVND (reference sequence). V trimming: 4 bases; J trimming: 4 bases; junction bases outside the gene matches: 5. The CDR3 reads CASSTQQGGTEAFF. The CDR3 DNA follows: TGTGCCAGTAGTACCCAACAGGGGGGCACTGAAGCTTTCTTT. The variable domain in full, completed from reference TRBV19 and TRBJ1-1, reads DGGITQSPKYLFRKEGQNVTLSCEQNLNHDAMYWYRQDPGQGLRLIYYSQIVNDFQKGDIAEGYSVSREKKESFPLTVTSAQKNPTAFYLCASSTQQGGTEAFFGQGTRLTVV.

DNA of the CDR3: TGCGCCAGCAGCGCCGGGACAGGGTTTGGCAATGAGCAGTTCTTC. Its protein is CASSAGTGFGNEQFF. This chain connects TRBV4-1 to TRBJ2-1, with 9 bases aligning to TRBD1. The CDR3 is made up of 15 amino acids. Trimming took 5 bases from V and 6 from J; bases not matched to a gene: 8. Germline V lookup: CDR1 MGHRA, CDR2 YSYEKL.